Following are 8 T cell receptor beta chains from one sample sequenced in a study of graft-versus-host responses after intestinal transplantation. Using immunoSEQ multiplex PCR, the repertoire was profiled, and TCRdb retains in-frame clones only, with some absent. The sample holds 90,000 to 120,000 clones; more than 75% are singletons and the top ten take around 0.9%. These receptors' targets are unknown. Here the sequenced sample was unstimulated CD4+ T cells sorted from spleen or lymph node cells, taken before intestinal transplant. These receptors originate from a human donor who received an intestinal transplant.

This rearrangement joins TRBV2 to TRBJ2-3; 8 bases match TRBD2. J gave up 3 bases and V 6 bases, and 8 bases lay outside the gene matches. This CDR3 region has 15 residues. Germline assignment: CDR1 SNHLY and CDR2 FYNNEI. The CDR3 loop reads CASRRLALGTDTQYF. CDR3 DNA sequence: TGTGCCAGCAGGCGACTAGCGCTTGGGACAGATACGCAGTATTTT.

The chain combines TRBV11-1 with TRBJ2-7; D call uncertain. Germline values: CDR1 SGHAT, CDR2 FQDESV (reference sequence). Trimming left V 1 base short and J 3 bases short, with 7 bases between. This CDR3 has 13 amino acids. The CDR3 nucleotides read TGTGCCAGCAGCTTAGTCGCCGGCTACGAGCAGTACTTC. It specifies CASSLVAGYEQYF.

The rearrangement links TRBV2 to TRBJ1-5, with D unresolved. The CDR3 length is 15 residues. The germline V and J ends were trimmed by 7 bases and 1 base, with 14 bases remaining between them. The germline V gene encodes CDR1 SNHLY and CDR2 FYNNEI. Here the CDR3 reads CASTAGQPSNQPQHF. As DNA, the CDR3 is TGTGCCAGCACTGCGGGTCAGCCGAGCAATCAGCCCCAGCATTTT.

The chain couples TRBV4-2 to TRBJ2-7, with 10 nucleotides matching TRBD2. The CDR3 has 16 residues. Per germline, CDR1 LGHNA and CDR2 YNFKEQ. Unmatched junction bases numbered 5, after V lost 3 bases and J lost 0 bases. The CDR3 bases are TGTGCCAGCAGCCAGGGACTAGCGATGAACTCCTACGAGCAGTACTTC. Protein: CASSQGLAMNSYEQYF.

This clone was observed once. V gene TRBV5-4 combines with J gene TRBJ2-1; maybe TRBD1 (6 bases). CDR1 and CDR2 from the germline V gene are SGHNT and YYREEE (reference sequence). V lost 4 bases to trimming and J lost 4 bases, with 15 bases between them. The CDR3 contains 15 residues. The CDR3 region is CASSGTGSTYNEQFF. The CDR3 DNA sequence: TGTGCCAGCAGCGGAACAGGGTCCACTTACAATGAGCAGTTCTTC.

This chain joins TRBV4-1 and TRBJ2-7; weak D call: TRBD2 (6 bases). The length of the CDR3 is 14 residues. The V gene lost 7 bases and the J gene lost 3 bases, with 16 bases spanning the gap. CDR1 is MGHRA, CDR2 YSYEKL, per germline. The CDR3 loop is CASKARDGGYEQYF. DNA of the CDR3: TGCGCCAGCAAGGCAAGGGACGGGGGCTACGAGCAGTACTTC.

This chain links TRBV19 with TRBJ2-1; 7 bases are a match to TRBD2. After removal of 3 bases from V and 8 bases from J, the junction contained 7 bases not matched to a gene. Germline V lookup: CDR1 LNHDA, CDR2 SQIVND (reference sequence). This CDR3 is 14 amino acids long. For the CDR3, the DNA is TGTGCCAGTAGTATTGGAGGGAGGGCCCATGAGCAGTTCTTC. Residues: CASSIGGRAHEQFF. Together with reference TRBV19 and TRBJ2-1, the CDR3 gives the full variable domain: DGGITQSPKYLFRKEGQNVTLSCEQNLNHDAMYWYRQDPGQGLRLIYYSQIVNDFQKGDIAEGYSVSREKKESFPLTVTSAQKNPTAFYLCASSIGGRAHEQFFGPGTRLTVL.

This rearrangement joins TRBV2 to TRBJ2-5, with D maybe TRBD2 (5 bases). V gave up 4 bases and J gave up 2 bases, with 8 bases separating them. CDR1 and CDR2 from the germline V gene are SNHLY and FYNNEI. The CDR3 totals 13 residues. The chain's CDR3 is CASSARLQETQYF. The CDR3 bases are TGTGCCAGCAGTGCTCGACTACAAGAGACCCAGTACTTC.